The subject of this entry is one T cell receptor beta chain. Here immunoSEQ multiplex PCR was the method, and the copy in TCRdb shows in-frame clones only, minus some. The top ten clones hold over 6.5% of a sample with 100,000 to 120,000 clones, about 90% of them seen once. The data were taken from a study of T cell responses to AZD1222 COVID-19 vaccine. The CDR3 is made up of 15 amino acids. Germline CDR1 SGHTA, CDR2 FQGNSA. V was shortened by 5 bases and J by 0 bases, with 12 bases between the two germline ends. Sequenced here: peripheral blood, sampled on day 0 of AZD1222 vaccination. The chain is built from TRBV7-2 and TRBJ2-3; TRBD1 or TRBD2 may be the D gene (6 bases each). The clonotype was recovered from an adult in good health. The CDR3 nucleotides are TGTGCCAGCAGCCAAGGGGGGTTTAGCACAGATACGCAGTATTTT. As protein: CASSQGGFSTDTQYF.